Below, 24 T cell receptor beta chains from the same sample are listed, as sequenced in a study of identical twins (dated by TCRdb to between 2015 and 2016). Libraries were prepared through 5' RACE. Sequencing was carried out with an Illumina HiSeq 2000. The public reads were run again by TCRdb, first through fastp at Q25 and then through MiXCR, and only productive beta chains were kept. For every CDR3 protein sequence, its rows merge into one entry that carries the most common genes and DNA. Here the sample has approximately 700,000 distinct CDR3 sequences; 15% to 20% occur a single time. The top ten constitute about an eighth of the sample. This sample also belongs to another study, concerning T cells expressing NK-cell markers.

Sequenced: PBMCs. These receptors originate from a woman aged 18-35 years in good health.

V usage is TRBV27 and J usage is TRBJ2-1, with 7 bases matching TRBD2. Looked up from germline, CDR1 is MNHEY and CDR2 is SMNVEV (reference sequence). This CDR3 contains 13 residues. The V gene end was trimmed by 3 bases and the J gene end by 7 bases; junction bases not matched to a gene: 3. The CDR3 protein is CASSLTSSNEQFF. Here the CDR3 DNA reads TGTGCCAGCAGTTTGACTAGCTCGAATGAGCAGTTCTTC.

CDR3 DNA sequence: TGCAGTGCGGCAGCTTTAATCTACGAGCAGTACTTC. It yields the protein CSAAALIYEQYF. This sequence joins TRBV20-1 and TRBJ2-7; D uncertain. This CDR3 region has 12 residues. With 6 bases removed from V and 3 bases from J, the gap between germline ends came to 12 bases. Germline values: CDR1 DFQATT, CDR2 SNEGSKA (reference sequence).

This clonotype showed up many times. This sequence joins TRBV27 and TRBJ2-1; TRBD2 might be the D (5 bases). The germline CDR1 and CDR2 sequences are MNHEY and SMNVEV (reference sequence). The CDR3 is made up of 11 amino acids. Trimming left V 9 bases short and J 8 bases short, with 11 bases between. For the CDR3, the DNA is TGTGCCAGTCGCCGGGGTTATGAGCAGTTCTTC. It encodes CASRRGYEQFF.

This chain links TRBV20-1 with TRBJ2-7; unclear D gene. With 3 bases removed from V and 5 bases from J, the gap between germline ends came to 8 bases. CDR3 length: 11 amino acids. Germline CDR1 and CDR2: DFQATT and SNEGSKA (reference sequence). The CDR3, as DNA: TGCAGTGCTAGTATACAAGACGAGCAGTACTTC. It codes for CSASIQDEQYF.

This clonotype was seen many times. This chain connects TRBV5-1 to TRBJ2-1; no reliable D call. V was trimmed by 0 bases and J by 0 bases, leaving 4 bases between them. This CDR3 contains 14 residues. Germline CDR1 is SGHRS and CDR2 is YFSETQ. The CDR3: CASSLGDSYNEQFF. For the CDR3, the DNA is TGCGCCAGCAGCTTGGGGGACTCCTACAATGAGCAGTTCTTC.

This clonotype appeared a single time. This sequence joins TRBV25-1 and TRBJ1-2, with 10 bases fitting TRBD1. V lost 1 base and J lost 7; bases outside the gene matches: 6. CDR1 MGHDK and CDR2 SYGVNS come from the germline V gene. The CDR3 covers 15 residues. The CDR3 here is CASSESGTGASGYTF. DNA of the CDR3: TGTGCCAGCAGTGAATCAGGGACAGGGGCTTCTGGCTACACCTTC.

This clonotype has a handful of counts. The rearrangement links TRBV9 to TRBJ2-2; perhaps TRBD2 as D (5 bases). The V end was cut by 5 bases, the J end by 0 bases, with 8 bases between. Germline CDR1 is SGDLS and CDR2 is YYNGEE. CDR3 length: 14 residues. The CDR3 region has the DNA TGTGCCAGCAGGCCTAGCCCGAACACCGGGGAGCTGTTTTTT. It translates to CASRPSPNTGELFF.

This clonotype was detected ten times or more. J is TRBJ2-7 and V is TRBV27; D might be TRBD2 (6 bases). Germline CDR1 is MNHEY and CDR2 is SMNVEV (reference sequence). V lost 2 bases and J lost 2, with 16 bases in between. The CDR3 loop spans 16 amino acids. The CDR3 DNA follows: TGTGCCAGCAGTTTACGGGGGTCGAGGGGAACCTACGAGCAGTACTTC. It yields the protein CASSLRGSRGTYEQYF.

This clonotype was observed a few times. This chain uses TRBV5-1 with TRBJ1-2; TRBD1 is a possible D gene (5 bases). CDR3 length equals 13 residues. Between the trimmed V and J ends, which lost 5 bases and 6 bases, there was a span of 14 bases. The germline V gene has CDR1 SGHRS and CDR2 YFSETQ. As DNA, the CDR3 is TGCGCCAGCAGAGACCAGGGTCCGGATGGCTACACCTTC. The encoded protein is CASRDQGPDGYTF.

This clonotype was found a few times. The chain couples TRBV5-6 to TRBJ2-7; D is uncertain. The V and J ends lost 2 bases and 2 bases respectively, with 8 bases between them. This CDR3 has 13 amino acids. CDR1 and CDR2 (germline): SGHDT, YYEEEE. The CDR3 spells CASSFGSTYEQYF. The CDR3 DNA reads TGTGCCAGCAGCTTCGGCAGTACCTACGAGCAGTACTTC.

The J gene is TRBJ2-4, the V gene TRBV20-1, with TRBD2 as a possible D gene (6 bases). The CDR3 is 14 amino acids. Germline V lookup: CDR1 DFQATT, CDR2 SNEGSKA (reference sequence). Trimming took off 3 bases at V and 5 bases at J, with 14 bases between the two ends. This CDR3 is CSASSGGFENIQYF. As DNA, the CDR3 is TGCAGTGCTAGTTCCGGGGGTTTTGAAAACATTCAGTACTTC.

This clonotype was detected a few times. The chain couples TRBV12-3 or TRBV12-4 to TRBJ2-7, with 7 bases that match TRBD1. V lost 7 bases, J lost 3 bases, and 9 bases stayed unmatched. CDR3 length: 14 residues. CDR3 DNA sequence: TGTGCCAGCACCCTGGGACAGAAGAACTACGAGCAGTACTTC. This translates into CASTLGQKNYEQYF.

The gene calls are TRBV6-2 or TRBV6-3 and TRBJ2-3, with 8 bases that match TRBD2. Germline V gene data show CDR1 as MNHEY and CDR2 as SVGEGT. Germline trimming cut 6 bases from V and 5 bases from J; bases unmatched to any gene: 13. The CDR3 has 16 residues. The CDR3 is CASRSSVSGGKDTQYF. In DNA form, the CDR3 reads TGTGCCAGCAGGTCCTCCGTAAGCGGGGGAAAAGATACGCAGTATTTT.

The chain has TRBV5-1 and TRBJ2-2; 15 bases line up with TRBD2. The CDR3 contains 19 residues. Trimming removed 3 bases from V and 3 bases from J; junction bases left unmatched: 9. CDR1 and CDR2 (germline): SGHRS, YFSETQ. The CDR3: CASSSPGLAGGRDTGELFF. CDR3 sequence (DNA): TGCGCCAGCAGCTCACCGGGACTAGCGGGAGGTCGAGACACCGGGGAGCTGTTTTTT. Together with reference TRBV5-1 and TRBJ2-2, the CDR3 gives the full variable domain: KAGVTQTPRYLIKTRGQQVTLSCSPISGHRSVSWYQQTPGQGLQFLFEYFSETQRNKGNFPGRFSGRQFSNSRSEMNVSTLELGDSALYLCASSSPGLAGGRDTGELFFGEGSRLTVL.

V is TRBV2 and J is TRBJ2-3, with 10 nucleotides matching TRBD1. The trim removed 8 bases at V and 0 bases at J, leaving 8 bases unmatched. The CDR3 sequence is 16 residues long. The germline gives CDR1 SNHLY, CDR2 FYNNEI. CDR3: CASLGQGMISTDTQYF. Written as DNA, the CDR3 is TGTGCCAGCTTGGGACAGGGGATGATTAGCACAGATACGCAGTATTTT.

This clonotype turned up a few times. This chain uses TRBV15 with TRBJ2-1; no clear D gene. The CDR3 contains 12 residues. Trimming cost V 5 bases and J 6 bases, with 8 bases left between them. Germline assignment: CDR1 LNHNV and CDR2 YYDKDF (reference sequence). This CDR3 reads CATSHPRNEQFF. The CDR3 nucleotides read TGTGCCACCAGCCACCCCCGCAATGAGCAGTTCTTC. Drawing the rest from reference TRBV15 and TRBJ2-1, the complete variable domain is DAMVIQNPRYQVTQFGKPVTLSCSQTLNHNVMYWYQQKSSQAPKLLFHYYDKDFNNEADTPDNFQSRRPNTSFCFLDIRSPGLGDTAMYLCATSHPRNEQFFGPGTRLTVL.

The chain joins TRBV7-3 to TRBJ2-7, with 8 positions matching TRBD2. The germline CDR1 and CDR2 sequences are SGHTA and FQGTGA. The V and J ends lost 4 bases and 9 bases, in that order; junction bases with no gene match: 14. The CDR3 has 15 residues. CDR3 sequence (DNA): TGTGCCAGCAGCTCCTGGACTAGCCTGGGCAAAGGGCAGTACTTC. Translation: CASSSWTSLGKGQYF. Combining the CDR3 with reference TRBV7-3 and TRBJ2-7 gives the whole variable domain GAGVSQTPSNKVTEKGKYVELRCDPISGHTALYWYRQSLGQGPEFLIYFQGTGAADDSGLPNDRFFAVRPEGSVSTLKIQRTERGDSAVYLCASSSWTSLGKGQYFGPGTRLTVT.

The chain combines TRBV5-5 with TRBJ2-7; D gene uncertain. Trimming took 2 bases from V and 2 from J, leaving 11 bases between them. This CDR3 is 14 amino acids long. Germline loops: CDR1 SGHKS, CDR2 YYEKEE (reference sequence). The CDR3, as DNA: TGTGCCAGCAGCTTAGAAAACCGGGCCTACGAGCAGTACTTC. This gives the protein CASSLENRAYEQYF.

This clonotype turned up a few times. The chain carries TRBV20-1 and TRBJ2-5; D remains unclear. The CDR3 consists of 14 residues. V gave up 3 bases and J gave up 5 bases, with 16 bases separating them. In germline, CDR1 is DFQATT, CDR2 SNEGSKA (reference sequence). The CDR3 DNA reads as TGCAGTGCTAGTGATGTCACCCTACGGGAGACCCAGTACTTC. Translation gives CSASDVTLRETQYF.

V and J are TRBV10-3 and TRBJ2-3; D may be TRBD1 or TRBD2 (5 bases each). V was clipped by 7 bases and J by 1 base, with 9 bases between them. The germline V gene encodes CDR1 ENHRY and CDR2 SYGVKD. The CDR3 is made up of 13 amino acids. The CDR3 region is CAITGDGTDTQYF. DNA of the CDR3: TGTGCCATCACTGGGGACGGCACAGATACGCAGTATTTT.

The chain uses TRBV7-9 and TRBJ2-3, with TRBD2 as a possible D gene (7 bases). The V end lost 1 base, the J end lost 4 bases, and 9 bases lay between the germline ends. Germline V gives CDR1 SEHNR, CDR2 FQNEAQ (reference sequence). CDR3 length equals 14 residues. The CDR3 region is CASSLGGGPDTQYF. The CDR3 DNA reads as TGTGCCAGCAGCTTAGGGGGGGGCCCAGATACGCAGTATTTT.

This rearrangement joins TRBV10-3 to TRBJ2-3; either TRBD1 or TRBD2 may supply D (6 bases each). The CDR3 covers 12 residues. V lost 6 bases and J lost 6, with 10 bases in between. Germline-derived CDR1 and CDR2 are ENHRY and SYGVKD. The CDR3 DNA sequence: TGTGCCATCAGGGGGGGCGGGGATACGCAGTATTTT. This sequence encodes CAIRGGGDTQYF.

This clonotype was found many times. The V and J genes are TRBV4-1 and TRBJ2-2, with D perhaps assigned TRBD1 or TRBD2 (5 bases each). V was shortened by 8 bases and J by 1 base, with 8 bases between the two germline ends. The germline CDR1 and CDR2 sequences are MGHRA and YSYEKL. The CDR3 is made up of 13 amino acids. The CDR3: CASRDQNTGELFF. In DNA, the CDR3 is TGCGCCAGCCGGGACCAGAACACCGGGGAGCTGTTTTTT.

The table lists this clonotype with a few counts. This chain uses TRBV9 with TRBJ2-1, with a possible D match to TRBD1 (5 bases). The CDR3 extends over 15 amino acids. CDR1 and CDR2 (germline): SGDLS, YYNGEE. With 5 bases removed from V and 0 bases from J, the gap between germline ends came to 12 bases. The CDR3, as DNA: TGTGCCAGCAGTCCCAGGGATCCCTCCTACAATGAGCAGTTCTTC. Translated, it gives CASSPRDPSYNEQFF.